Listed below are T cell receptor beta chains from one sample, sequenced in a study of shared clonotypes between healthy human individuals. TCRdb's copy holds only in-frame clones and misses some; the assay was immunoSEQ multiplex PCR. The data show about 1 million clones, 75% seen once. The sample consisted of memory CD4+ T cells sorted from blood. The receptors derive from a man younger than 35 in good health. Both conserved end residues are part of each CDR3. A D gene is named only where the DNA matches it firmly. Expanded clones get a size class; other rows say once, few or many, or leave the size out.

size	D	length	V	J	DNA	CDR3
.	.	14	TRBV29-1	TRBJ1-4	TGCAGCGTTGGACGCGACAGCTTAAATGAAAAACTGTTTTTT	CSVGRDSLNEKLFF
.	TRBD1	15	TRBV18	TRBJ2-3	TGTGCCAGCTCACCAGCGACAGGGAAAGGGGGTACGCAGTATTTT	CASSPATGKGGTQYF
.	TRBD1	14	TRBV28	TRBJ1-2	TGTGCCAGCAGCAAGCCGCAGGGGGCTCGCGGCTACACCTTC	CASSKPQGARGYTF
.	.	15	TRBV7-2	TRBJ2-2	TGTGCCAGCAGCCCACTAGGATCTTTGTCCGGGGAGCTGTTTTTT	CASSPLGSLSGELFF
once	.	17	TRBV11-2	TRBJ2-2	TGTGCCAGCAGCTTAGATCGGGAAGCTGCGAACACCGGGGAGCTGTTTTTT	CASSLDREAANTGELFF
.	.	17	TRBV27	TRBJ2-2	TGTGCCAGCAGTTTATCCACCCATGGTCCAAACACCGGGGAGCTGTTTTTT	CASSLSTHGPNTGELFF
.	.	17	TRBV15	TRBJ2-3	TGTGCCACCAGCAGCCGCTCAGGCGGGGGCTCCACAGATACGCAGTATTTT	CATSSRSGGGSTDTQYF
.	.	14	TRBV9	TRBJ1-2	TGTGCCAGCAGCGTAGAGGCCGTTAACTATGGCTACACCTTC	CASSVEAVNYGYTF
.	.	14	TRBV11-2	TRBJ1-4	TGTGCCAGCAGCCTCCCTCTGGGGGGATTGAAAGGTTTTTTT	CASSLPLGGLKGFF
once	TRBD1	12	TRBV28	TRBJ2-2	TGTGCCAGCAGATCGGGACAGGGAGTGCTGTTTTTT	CASRSGQGVLFF
.	.	15	TRBV28	TRBJ2-1	TGTGCCAGCAGTCCCCAGGGCTTGTCCTACAATGAGCAGTTCTTC	CASSPQGLSYNEQFF
.	TRBD1	13	TRBV6-6	TRBJ2-7	TGTGCCAGCAGTCGGACAGGGCAAGGAGAGCAGTACTTC	CASSRTGQGEQYF
.	TRBD1	14	TRBV25-1	TRBJ1-6	TGTGCCAGCACCAGGACAGGGCATAATTCACCCCTCCACTTT	CASTRTGHNSPLHF
once	TRBD2	15	TRBV5-4	TRBJ2-1	TGTGCCAGCAGCCTAGGACTAGCGGGACTCAATGAGCAGTTCTTC	CASSLGLAGLNEQFF
few	TRBD2	16	TRBV4-1	TRBJ2-1	TGCGCCAGCAGCCAAGCCGGGACTAGCGGGAGGAATGAGCAGTTCTTC	CASSQAGTSGRNEQFF
.	TRBD1	17	TRBV2	TRBJ2-7	TGTGCCAGTCTTGGTTTAGGGCGTCGACAGGGCTCCTACGAGCAGTACTTC	CASLGLGRRQGSYEQYF
.	.	12	TRBV6-1	TRBJ2-7	TGTGCCAGCAGTAAACAGGGGGGGGAGCAGTACTTC	CASSKQGGEQYF
.	.	14	TRBV7-6	TRBJ2-7	TGTGCCAGCAGCAGTCCCGGGGTTTCCTACGAGCAGTACTTC	CASSSPGVSYEQYF
.	.	13	TRBV29-1	TRBJ1-2	TGCAGCGTTGAACCGGGGACAAGTTATGGCTACACCTTC	CSVEPGTSYGYTF
once	.	12	TRBV2	TRBJ2-2	TGTGCCAGCACCCCGGAGGGCGGGGAGCTGTTTTTT	CASTPEGGELFF
few	TRBD2	19	TRBV7-9	TRBJ2-5	TGTGCCAGCAGCCCTCATAGGGGACTAGCGGGAGGGCCGCGGGAGACCCAGTACTTC	CASSPHRGLAGGPRETQYF
.	.	15	TRBV21-1	TRBJ1-2	TGTGCCAGCAGCAAAGTTGCCGGGTTTAACTATGGCTACACCTTC	CASSKVAGFNYGYTF
.	.	12	TRBV19	TRBJ1-5	TGTGCCAGTAGTAAAGGCCATCAGCCCCAGCATTTT	CASSKGHQPQHF
.	.	12	TRBV6-1	TRBJ1-6	TGTGCCAGCTTACCGGGCAGTCCACCCCTCCACTTT	CASLPGSPPLHF
.	.	13	TRBV6-5	TRBJ1-1	TGTGCCAGCAGTTACTCGTCGACCAGTGAAGCTTTCTTT	CASSYSSTSEAFF
.	TRBD1	15	TRBV28	TRBJ1-2	TGTGCCAGCAGTCCAGCAGACAGGGGTATTACTGGCTACACCTTC	CASSPADRGITGYTF
once	.	13	TRBV25-1	TRBJ1-2	TGTGCCAGCAGTGCCACAGGGTACGGTGGCTACACCTTC	CASSATGYGGYTF